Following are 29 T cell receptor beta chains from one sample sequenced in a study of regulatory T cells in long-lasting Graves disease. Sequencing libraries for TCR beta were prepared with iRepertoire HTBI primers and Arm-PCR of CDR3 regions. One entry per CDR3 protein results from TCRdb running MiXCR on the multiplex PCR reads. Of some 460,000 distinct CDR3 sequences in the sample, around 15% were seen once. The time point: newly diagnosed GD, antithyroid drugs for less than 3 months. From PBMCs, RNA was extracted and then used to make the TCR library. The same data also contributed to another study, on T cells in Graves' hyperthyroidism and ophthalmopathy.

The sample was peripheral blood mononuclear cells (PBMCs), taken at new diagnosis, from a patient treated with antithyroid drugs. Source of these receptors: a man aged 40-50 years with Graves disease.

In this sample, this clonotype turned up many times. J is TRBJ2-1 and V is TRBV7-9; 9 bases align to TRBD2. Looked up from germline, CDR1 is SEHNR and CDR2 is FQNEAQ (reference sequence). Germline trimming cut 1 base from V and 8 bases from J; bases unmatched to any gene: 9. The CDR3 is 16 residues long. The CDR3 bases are TGTGCCAGCAGCTTAGTGGCGGGAGGGGTTTTGGATGAGCAGTTCTTC. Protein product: CASSLVAGGVLDEQFF.

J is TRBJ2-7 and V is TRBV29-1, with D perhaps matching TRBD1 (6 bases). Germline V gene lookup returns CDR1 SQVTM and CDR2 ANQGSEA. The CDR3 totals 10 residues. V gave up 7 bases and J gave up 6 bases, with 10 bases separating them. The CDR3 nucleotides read TGCAGCGCCGGACAGTCCGAGCAGTACTTC. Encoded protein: CSAGQSEQYF.

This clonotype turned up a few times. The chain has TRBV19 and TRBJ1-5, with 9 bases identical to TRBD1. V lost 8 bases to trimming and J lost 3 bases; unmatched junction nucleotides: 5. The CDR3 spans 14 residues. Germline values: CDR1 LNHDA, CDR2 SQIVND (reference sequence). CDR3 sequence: CASGGQGPNQPQHF. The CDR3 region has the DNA TGTGCCAGTGGGGGACAGGGTCCCAATCAGCCCCAGCATTTT. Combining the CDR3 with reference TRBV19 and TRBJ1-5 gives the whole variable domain DGGITQSPKYLFRKEGQNVTLSCEQNLNHDAMYWYRQDPGQGLRLIYYSQIVNDFQKGDIAEGYSVSREKKESFPLTVTSAQKNPTAFYLCASGGQGPNQPQHFGDGTRLSIL.

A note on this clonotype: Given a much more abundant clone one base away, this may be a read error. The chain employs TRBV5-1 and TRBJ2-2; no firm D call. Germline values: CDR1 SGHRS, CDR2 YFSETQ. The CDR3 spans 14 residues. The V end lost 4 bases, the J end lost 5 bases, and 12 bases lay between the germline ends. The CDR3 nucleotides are TGCGCCAGCAGCCCAGCGCCGAGGACCGGGGAGCTGTTTTTT. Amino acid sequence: CASSPAPRTGELFF.

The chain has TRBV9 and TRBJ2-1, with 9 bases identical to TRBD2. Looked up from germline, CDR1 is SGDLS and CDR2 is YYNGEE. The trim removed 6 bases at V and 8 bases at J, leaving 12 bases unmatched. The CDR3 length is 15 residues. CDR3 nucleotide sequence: TGTGCCAGCACTCCGTACCAGCGGGAGGACCATGAGCAGTTCTTC. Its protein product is CASTPYQREDHEQFF.

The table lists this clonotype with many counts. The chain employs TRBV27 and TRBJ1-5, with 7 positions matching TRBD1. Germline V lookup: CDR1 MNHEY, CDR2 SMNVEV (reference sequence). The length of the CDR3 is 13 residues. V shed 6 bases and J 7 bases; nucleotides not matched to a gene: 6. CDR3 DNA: TGTGCCAGCAGCTTAGGGGGCGGGCAGCCCCAGCATTTT. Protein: CASSLGGGQPQHF.

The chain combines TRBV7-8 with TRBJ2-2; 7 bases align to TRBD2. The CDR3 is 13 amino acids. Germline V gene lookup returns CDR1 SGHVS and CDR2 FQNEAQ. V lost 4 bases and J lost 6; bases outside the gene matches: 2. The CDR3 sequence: CASSWTSAGELFF. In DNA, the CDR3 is TGTGCCAGCAGCTGGACTAGTGCCGGGGAGCTGTTTTTT.

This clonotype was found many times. CDR3 residues: CASSPRGVGANVLTF. In DNA, the CDR3 is TGTGCCAGCAGTCCCAGGGGGGTCGGGGCCAACGTCCTGACTTTC. The V and J genes are TRBV12-3 or TRBV12-4 and TRBJ2-6; D is perhaps TRBD1 (7 bases). Trimming removed 5 bases at V and 4 bases at J, with 12 bases between. The CDR3 is 15 residues long.

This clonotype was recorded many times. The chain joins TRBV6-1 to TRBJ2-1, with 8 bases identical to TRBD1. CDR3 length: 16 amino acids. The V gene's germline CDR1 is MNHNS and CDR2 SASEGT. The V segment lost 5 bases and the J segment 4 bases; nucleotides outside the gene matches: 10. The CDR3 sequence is CASSPRQGSSYNEQFF. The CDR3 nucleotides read TGTGCCAGCAGTCCCCGACAGGGGTCCTCTTACAATGAGCAGTTCTTC.

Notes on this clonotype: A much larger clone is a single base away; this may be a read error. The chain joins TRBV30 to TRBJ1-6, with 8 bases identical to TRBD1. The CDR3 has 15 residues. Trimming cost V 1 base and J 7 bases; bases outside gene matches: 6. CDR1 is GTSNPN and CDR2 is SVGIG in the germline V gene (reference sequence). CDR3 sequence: CAWSARTGRNSPLHF. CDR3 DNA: TGTGCCTGGAGTGCACGGACAGGGAGAAATTCACCCCTCCACTTT.

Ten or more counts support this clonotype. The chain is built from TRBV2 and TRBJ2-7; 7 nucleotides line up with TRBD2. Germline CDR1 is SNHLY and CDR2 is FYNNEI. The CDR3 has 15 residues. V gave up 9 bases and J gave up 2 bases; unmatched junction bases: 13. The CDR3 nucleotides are TGTGCCAGTGGAGGACCCGCTAGCGGAGCCTACGAGCAGTACTTC. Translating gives CASGGPASGAYEQYF.

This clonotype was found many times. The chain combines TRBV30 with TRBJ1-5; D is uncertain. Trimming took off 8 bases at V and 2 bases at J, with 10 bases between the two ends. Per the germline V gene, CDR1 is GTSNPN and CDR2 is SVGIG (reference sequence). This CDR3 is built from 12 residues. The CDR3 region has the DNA TGTGCCGGTAGCGTCGGCAATCAGCCCCAGCATTTT. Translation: CAGSVGNQPQHF.

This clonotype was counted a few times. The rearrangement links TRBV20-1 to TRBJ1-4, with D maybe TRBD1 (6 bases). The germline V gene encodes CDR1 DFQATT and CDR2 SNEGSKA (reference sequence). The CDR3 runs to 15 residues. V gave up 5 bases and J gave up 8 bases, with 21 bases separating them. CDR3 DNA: TGCAGTGCTGGACAAGTGGGGGGCTTAGGAGAAAAACTGTTTTTT. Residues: CSAGQVGGLGEKLFF.

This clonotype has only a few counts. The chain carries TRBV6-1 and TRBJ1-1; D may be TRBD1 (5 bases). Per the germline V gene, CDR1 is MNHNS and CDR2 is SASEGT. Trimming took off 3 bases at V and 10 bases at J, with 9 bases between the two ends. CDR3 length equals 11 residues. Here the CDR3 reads CASSEGGGAFF. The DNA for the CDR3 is TGTGCCAGCAGTGAGGGGGGGGGAGCTTTCTTT.

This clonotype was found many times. Written as DNA, the CDR3 is TGTGCCAGCAGCCAAGAAGTCCTCCGACAGGGGGACTACGAGCAGTACTTC. This sequence encodes CASSQEVLRQGDYEQYF. This sequence joins TRBV3-1 and TRBJ2-7; TRBD1 matches 9 bases. Trimming removed 0 bases from V and 3 bases from J; junction bases left unmatched: 9. The CDR3 extends over 17 amino acids. CDR1 LGHDT and CDR2 YNNKEL come from the germline V gene (reference sequence).

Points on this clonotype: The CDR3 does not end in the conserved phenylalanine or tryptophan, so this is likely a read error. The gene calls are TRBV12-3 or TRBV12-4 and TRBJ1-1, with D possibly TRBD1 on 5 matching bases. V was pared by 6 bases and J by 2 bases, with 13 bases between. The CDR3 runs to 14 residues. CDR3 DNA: TGTGCCAGCAGCCGGGACCAGCAAAACACTGAAGCTTTCCTT. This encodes CASSRDQQNTEAFL.

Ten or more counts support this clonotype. The DNA of the CDR3 is TGTGCCAGCAGCTCAATCGACAGTCTGAACACTGAAGCTTTCTTT. This encodes CASSSIDSLNTEAFF. The V call is TRBV28, the J call TRBJ1-1, with D possibly TRBD1 on 5 matching bases. The germline V gene has CDR1 MDHEN and CDR2 SYDVKM. V lost 6 bases, J lost 0 bases, and 14 bases lay in between. There are 15 residues in the CDR3. The variable domain in full, with the rest retrieved from reference TRBV28 and TRBJ1-1, is DVKVTQSSRYLVKRTGEKVFLECVQDMDHENMFWYRQDPGLGLRLIYFSYDVKMKEKGDIPEGYSVSREKKERFSLILESASTNQTSMYLCASSSIDSLNTEAFFGQGTRLTVV.

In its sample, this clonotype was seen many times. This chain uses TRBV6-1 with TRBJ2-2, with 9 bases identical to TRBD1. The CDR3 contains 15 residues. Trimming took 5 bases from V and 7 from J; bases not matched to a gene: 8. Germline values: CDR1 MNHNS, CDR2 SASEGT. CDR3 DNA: TGTGCCAGCAGTCCTACAGGGGGCGCCTACGGGGAGCTGTTTTTT. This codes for CASSPTGGAYGELFF.

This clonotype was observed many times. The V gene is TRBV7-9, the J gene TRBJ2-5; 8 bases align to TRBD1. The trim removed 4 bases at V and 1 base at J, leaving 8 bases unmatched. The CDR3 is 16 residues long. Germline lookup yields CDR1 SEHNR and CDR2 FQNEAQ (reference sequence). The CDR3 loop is CASSSGQGSAQETQYF. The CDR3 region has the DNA TGTGCCAGCAGCTCTGGACAGGGCTCAGCCCAAGAGACCCAGTACTTC.

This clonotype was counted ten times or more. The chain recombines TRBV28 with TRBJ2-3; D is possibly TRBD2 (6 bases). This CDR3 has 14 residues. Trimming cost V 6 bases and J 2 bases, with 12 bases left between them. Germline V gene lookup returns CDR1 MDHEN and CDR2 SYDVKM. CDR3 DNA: TGTGCCAGCAGCGATAGCGGCGCCACAGATACGCAGTATTTT. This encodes CASSDSGATDTQYF.

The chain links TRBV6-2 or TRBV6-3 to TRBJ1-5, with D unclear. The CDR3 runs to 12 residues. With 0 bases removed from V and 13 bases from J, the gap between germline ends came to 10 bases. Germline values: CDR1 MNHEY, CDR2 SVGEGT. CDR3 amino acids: CASSYSSYEQHF. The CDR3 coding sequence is TGTGCCAGCAGTTACTCCTCCTACGAACAGCATTTT.

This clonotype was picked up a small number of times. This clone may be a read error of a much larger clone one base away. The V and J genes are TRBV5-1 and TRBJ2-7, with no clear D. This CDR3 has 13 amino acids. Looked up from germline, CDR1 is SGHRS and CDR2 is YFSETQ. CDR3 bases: TGCGCCAGCAGCTTGGATTCCGCCTACGAGCAGCACTTC. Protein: CASSLDSAYEQHF. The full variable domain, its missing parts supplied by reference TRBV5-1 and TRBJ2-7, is KAGVTQTPRYLIKTRGQQVTLSCSPISGHRSVSWYQQTPGQGLQFLFEYFSETQRNKGNFPGRFSGRQFSNSRSEMNVSTLELGDSALYLCASSLDSAYEQHFGPGTRLTVT.

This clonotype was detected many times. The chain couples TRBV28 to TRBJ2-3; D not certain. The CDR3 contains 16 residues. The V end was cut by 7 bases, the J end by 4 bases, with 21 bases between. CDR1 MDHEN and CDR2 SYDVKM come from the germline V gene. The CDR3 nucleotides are TGTGCCAGCAACCACCGGGCTGGGTTTGGGTCAGATACGCAGTATTTT. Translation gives CASNHRAGFGSDTQYF.

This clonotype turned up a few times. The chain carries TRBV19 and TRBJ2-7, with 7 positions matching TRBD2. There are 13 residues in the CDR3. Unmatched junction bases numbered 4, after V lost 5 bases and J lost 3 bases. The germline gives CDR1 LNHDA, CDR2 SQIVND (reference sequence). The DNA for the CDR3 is TGTGCCAGTAGTGCGGGACTAAGCTACGAGCAGTACTTC. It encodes CASSAGLSYEQYF.

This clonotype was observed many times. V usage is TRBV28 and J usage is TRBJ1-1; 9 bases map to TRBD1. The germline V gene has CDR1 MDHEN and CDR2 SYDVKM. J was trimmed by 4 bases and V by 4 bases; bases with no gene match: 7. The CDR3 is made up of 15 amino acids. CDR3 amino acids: CASSYLTGGVTEAFF. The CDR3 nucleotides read TGTGCCAGCAGTTATCTGACAGGGGGAGTCACTGAAGCTTTCTTT.

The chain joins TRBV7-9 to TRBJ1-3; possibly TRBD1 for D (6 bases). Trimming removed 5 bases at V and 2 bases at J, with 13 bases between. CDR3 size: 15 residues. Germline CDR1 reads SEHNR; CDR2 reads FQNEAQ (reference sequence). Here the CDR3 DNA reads TGTGCCAGCAGCCCCTCGGGGACAACTGGAAACACCATATATTTT. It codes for CASSPSGTTGNTIYF.

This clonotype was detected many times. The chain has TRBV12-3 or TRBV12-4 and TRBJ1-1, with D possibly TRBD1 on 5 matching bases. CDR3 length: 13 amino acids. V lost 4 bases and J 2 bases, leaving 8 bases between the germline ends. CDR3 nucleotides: TGTGCCAGCAGTTGGACACCTAACACTGAAGCTTTCTTT. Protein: CASSWTPNTEAFF.

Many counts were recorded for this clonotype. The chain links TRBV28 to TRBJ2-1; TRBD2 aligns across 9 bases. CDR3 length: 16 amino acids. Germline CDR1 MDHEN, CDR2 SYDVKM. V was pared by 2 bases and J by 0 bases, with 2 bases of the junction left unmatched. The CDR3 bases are TGTGCCAGCAGTTTACTAGCGGGACTCTCCTACAATGAGCAGTTCTTC. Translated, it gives CASSLLAGLSYNEQFF.

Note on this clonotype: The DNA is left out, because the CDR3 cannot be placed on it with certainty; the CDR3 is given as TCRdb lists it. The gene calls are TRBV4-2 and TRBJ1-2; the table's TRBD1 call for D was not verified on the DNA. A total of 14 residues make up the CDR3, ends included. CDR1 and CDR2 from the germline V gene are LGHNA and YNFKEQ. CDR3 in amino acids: CASSQFFGAGGYTF.